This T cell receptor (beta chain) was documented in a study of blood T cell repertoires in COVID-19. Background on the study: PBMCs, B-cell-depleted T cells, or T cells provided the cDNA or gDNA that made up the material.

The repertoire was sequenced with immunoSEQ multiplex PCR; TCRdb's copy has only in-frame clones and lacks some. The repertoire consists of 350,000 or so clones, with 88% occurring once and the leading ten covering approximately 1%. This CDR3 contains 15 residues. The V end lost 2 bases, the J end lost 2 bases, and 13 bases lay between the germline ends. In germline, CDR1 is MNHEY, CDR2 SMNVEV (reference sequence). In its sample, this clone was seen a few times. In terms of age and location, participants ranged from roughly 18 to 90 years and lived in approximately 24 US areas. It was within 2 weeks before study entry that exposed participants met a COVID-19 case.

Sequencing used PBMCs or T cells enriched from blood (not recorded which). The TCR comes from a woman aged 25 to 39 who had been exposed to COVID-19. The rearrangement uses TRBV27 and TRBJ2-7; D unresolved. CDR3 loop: CASSLRSPSPYEQYF. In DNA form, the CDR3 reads TGTGCCAGCAGTTTACGGAGTCCGTCACCCTACGAGCAGTACTTC.